The table lists the clone carrying this TCR beta chain with a few counts. Its matching antigen is unknown. Germline values: CDR1 SGHRS, CDR2 YFSETQ. The CDR3 totals 15 residues. Trimming removed 3 bases from V and 5 bases from J, with 15 bases in between. From the 5' RACE reads, TCRdb called clonotypes with MiXCR, one entry per CDR3 protein. The table lists roughly 220,000 distinct CDR3 sequences, around 18% of them singletons. The data derive from a study of CD8 T cells in ankylosing spondylitis. Study-wide results and caveats: A TCR beta motif of 8 or 9 highly homologous variants appeared characteristic of ankylosing spondylitis blood. Reactive arthritis synovial fluid and blood previously showed some of these motif variants.

The TCR was taken from a male donor with ankylosing spondylitis. The rearrangement joins TRBV5-1 to TRBJ2-4; possible D gene TRBD1, 5 bases. Sequencing was carried out using blood, either unsorted or a sorted T cell fraction (not recorded which). CDR3 loop: CASSSVIGAQNIQYF. The CDR3, as DNA: TGCGCCAGCAGCTCGGTCATAGGGGCCCAAAACATTCAGTACTTC.